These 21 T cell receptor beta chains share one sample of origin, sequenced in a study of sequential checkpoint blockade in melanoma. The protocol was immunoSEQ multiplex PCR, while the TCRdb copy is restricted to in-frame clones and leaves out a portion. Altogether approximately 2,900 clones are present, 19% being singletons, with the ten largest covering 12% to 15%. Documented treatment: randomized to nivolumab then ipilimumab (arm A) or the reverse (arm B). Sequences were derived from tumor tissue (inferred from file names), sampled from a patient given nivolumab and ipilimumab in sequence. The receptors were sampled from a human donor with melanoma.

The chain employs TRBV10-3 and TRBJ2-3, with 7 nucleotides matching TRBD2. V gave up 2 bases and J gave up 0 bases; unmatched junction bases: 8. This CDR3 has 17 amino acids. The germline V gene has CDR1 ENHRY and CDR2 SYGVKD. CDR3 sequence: CAISESSGPTSTDTQYF. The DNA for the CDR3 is TGTGCCATCAGTGAGAGTAGCGGGCCCACTAGCACAGATACGCAGTATTTT.

The CDR3 is CASTVTQGLALTEAFF. The CDR3 DNA follows: TGTGCCAGCACCGTAACACAGGGATTGGCGCTCACTGAAGCTTTCTTT. The chain is built from TRBV6-8 and TRBJ1-1; maybe TRBD1 (6 bases). V was pared by 7 bases and J by 4 bases, with 22 bases between. The CDR3 has 16 residues. The germline gives CDR1 MNHGY, CDR2 SAAAGT.

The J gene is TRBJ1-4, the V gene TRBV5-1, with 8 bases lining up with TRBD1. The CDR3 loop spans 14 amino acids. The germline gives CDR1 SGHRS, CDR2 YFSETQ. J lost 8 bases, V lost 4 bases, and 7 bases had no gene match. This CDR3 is CASSRLQGAEKLFF. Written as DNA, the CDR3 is TGCGCCAGCAGCCGTCTCCAGGGGGCGGAAAAACTGTTTTTT.

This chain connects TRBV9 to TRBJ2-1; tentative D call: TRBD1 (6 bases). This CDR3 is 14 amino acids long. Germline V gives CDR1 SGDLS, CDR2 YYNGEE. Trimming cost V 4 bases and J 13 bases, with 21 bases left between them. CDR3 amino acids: CASSSWDNTEGQFF. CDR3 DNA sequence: TGTGCCAGCAGCTCTTGGGACAACACCGAAGGCCAGTTCTTC. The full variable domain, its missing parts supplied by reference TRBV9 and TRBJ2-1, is DSGVTQTPKHLITATGQRVTLRCSPRSGDLSVYWYQQSLDQGLQFLIQYYNGEERAKGNILERFSAQQFPDLHSELNLSSLELGDSALYFCASSSWDNTEGQFFGPGTRLTVL.

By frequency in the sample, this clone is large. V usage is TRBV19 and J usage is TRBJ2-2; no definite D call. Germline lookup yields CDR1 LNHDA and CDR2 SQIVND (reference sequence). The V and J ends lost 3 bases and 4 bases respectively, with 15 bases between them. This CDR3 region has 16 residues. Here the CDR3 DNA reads TGTGCCAGTAGTATTAGTTCTGGACGCGGCACCGGGGAGCTGTTTTTT. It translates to CASSISSGRGTGELFF. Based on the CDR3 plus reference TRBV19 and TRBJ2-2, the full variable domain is DGGITQSPKYLFRKEGQNVTLSCEQNLNHDAMYWYRQDPGQGLRLIYYSQIVNDFQKGDIAEGYSVSREKKESFPLTVTSAQKNPTAFYLCASSISSGRGTGELFFGEGSRLTVL.

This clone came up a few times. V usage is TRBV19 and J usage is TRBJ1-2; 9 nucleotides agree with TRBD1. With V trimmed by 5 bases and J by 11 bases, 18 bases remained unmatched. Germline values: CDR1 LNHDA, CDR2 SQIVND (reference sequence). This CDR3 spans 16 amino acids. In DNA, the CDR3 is TGTGCCAGTAGTCTTACGCCGGGACAGGGAATAGTAGGATACACCTTC. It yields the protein CASSLTPGQGIVGYTF.

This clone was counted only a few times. CDR3 sequence (DNA): TGTGCCTGGAGTGTACCCGCGCCCCTGACAGTCAATCAGCCCCAGCATTTT. It codes for CAWSVPAPLTVNQPQHF. The chain combines TRBV30 with TRBJ1-5; weak D call: TRBD1 (5 bases). The CDR3 spans 17 residues. Germline V gene lookup returns CDR1 GTSNPN and CDR2 SVGIG (reference sequence). Trimming left V 0 bases short and J 3 bases short, with 18 bases between.

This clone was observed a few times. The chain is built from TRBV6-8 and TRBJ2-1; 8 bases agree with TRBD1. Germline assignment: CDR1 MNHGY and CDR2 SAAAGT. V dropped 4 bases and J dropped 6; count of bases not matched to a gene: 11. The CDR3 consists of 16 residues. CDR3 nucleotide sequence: TGTGCCAGCAGTTTAACCGGGACAGGAGGAATCAATGAGCAGTTCTTC. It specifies CASSLTGTGGINEQFF.

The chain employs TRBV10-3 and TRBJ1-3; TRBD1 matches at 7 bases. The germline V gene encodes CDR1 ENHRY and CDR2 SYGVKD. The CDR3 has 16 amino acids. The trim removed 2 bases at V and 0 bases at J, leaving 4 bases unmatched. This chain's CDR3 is CAISETGAHSGNTIYF. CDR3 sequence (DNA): TGTGCCATCAGTGAGACAGGGGCCCACTCTGGAAACACCATATATTTT.

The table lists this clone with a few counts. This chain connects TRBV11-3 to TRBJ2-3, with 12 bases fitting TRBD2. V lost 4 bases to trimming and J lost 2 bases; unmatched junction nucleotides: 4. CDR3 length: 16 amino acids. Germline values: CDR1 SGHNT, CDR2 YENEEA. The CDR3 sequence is CASSSRTSGITDTQYF. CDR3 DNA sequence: TGTGCCAGCAGCTCTCGGACTAGCGGGATCACAGATACGCAGTATTTT.

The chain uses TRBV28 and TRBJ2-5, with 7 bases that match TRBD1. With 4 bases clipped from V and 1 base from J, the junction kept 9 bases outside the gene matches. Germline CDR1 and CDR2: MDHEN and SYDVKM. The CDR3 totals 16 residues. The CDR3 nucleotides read TGTGCCAGCAGTTCCCGACAGGGCCCCTTCCAAGAGACCCAGTACTTC. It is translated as CASSSRQGPFQETQYF. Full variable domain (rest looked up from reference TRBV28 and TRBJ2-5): DVKVTQSSRYLVKRTGEKVFLECVQDMDHENMFWYRQDPGLGLRLIYFSYDVKMKEKGDIPEGYSVSREKKERFSLILESASTNQTSMYLCASSSRQGPFQETQYFGPGTRLLVL.

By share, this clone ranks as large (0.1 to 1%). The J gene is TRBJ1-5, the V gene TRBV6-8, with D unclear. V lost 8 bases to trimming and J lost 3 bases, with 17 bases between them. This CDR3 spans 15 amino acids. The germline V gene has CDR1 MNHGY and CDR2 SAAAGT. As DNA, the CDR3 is TGTGCCAGCCGGGCCTACGGCGATCCCAATCAGCCCCAGCATTTT. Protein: CASRAYGDPNQPQHF.

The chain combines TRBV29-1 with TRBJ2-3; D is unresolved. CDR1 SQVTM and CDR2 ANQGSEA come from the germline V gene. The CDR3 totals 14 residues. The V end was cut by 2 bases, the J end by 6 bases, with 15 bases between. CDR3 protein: CSVERRSPGDTQYF. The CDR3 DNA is TGCAGCGTTGAAAGGAGATCCCCCGGGGATACGCAGTATTTT.

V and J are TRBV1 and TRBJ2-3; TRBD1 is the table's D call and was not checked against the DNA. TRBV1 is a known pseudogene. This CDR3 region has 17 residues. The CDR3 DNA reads TGCGCCAGCAGCCAAGATTTGGCAGGGGTTAGGGCAGATACGCAGTATTTT. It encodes CASSQDLAGVRADTQYF.

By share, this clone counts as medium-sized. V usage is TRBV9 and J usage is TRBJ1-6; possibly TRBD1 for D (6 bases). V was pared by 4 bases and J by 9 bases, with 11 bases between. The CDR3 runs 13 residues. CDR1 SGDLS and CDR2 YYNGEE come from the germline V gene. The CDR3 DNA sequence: TGTGCCAGCAGCAGAGGGGGGCTTTCACCCCTCCACTTT. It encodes CASSRGGLSPLHF. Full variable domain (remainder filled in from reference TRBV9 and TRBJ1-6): DSGVTQTPKHLITATGQRVTLRCSPRSGDLSVYWYQQSLDQGLQFLIQYYNGEERAKGNILERFSAQQFPDLHSELNLSSLELGDSALYFCASSRGGLSPLHFGNGTRLTVT.

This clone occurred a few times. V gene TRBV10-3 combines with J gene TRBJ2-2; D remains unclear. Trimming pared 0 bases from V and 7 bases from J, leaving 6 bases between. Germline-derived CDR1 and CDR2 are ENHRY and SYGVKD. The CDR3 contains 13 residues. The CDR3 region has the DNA TGTGCCATCAGTGAGTCGAATCTCGGGGAGCTGTTTTTT. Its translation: CAISESNLGELFF.

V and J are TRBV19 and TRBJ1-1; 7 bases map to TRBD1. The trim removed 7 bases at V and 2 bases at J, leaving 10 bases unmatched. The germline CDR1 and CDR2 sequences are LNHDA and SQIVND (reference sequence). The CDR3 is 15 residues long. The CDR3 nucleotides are TGTGCCAGTACTCCCGACAGGGTTGGAAACACTGAAGCTTTCTTT. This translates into CASTPDRVGNTEAFF. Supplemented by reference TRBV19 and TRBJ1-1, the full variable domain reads DGGITQSPKYLFRKEGQNVTLSCEQNLNHDAMYWYRQDPGQGLRLIYYSQIVNDFQKGDIAEGYSVSREKKESFPLTVTSAQKNPTAFYLCASTPDRVGNTEAFFGQGTRLTVV.

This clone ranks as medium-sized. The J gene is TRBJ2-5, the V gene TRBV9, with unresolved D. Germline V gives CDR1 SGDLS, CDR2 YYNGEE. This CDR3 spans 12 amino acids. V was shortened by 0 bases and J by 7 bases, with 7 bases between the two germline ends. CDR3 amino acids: CASSVGVGTQYF. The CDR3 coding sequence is TGTGCCAGCAGCGTAGGCGTGGGGACCCAGTACTTC.

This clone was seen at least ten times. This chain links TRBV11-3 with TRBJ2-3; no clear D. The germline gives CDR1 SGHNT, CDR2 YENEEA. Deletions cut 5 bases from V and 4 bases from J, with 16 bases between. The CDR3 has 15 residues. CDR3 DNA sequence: TGTGCCAGCAGCCCACTACCGAGTTGGGCAGATACGCAGTATTTT. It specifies CASSPLPSWADTQYF.

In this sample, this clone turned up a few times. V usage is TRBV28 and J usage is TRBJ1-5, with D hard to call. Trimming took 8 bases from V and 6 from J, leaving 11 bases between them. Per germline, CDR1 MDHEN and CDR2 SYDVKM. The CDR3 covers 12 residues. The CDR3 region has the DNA TGTGCCAGCGGCTCAGGAATTCAGCCCCAGCATTTT. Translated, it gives CASGSGIQPQHF.

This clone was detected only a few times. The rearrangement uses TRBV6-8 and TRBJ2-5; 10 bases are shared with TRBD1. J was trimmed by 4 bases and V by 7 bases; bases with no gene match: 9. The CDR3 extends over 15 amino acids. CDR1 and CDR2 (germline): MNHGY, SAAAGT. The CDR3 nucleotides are TGTGCCAGCAAAGTCTCGGGACAGGGGTCAGAGACCCAGTACTTC. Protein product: CASKVSGQGSETQYF.